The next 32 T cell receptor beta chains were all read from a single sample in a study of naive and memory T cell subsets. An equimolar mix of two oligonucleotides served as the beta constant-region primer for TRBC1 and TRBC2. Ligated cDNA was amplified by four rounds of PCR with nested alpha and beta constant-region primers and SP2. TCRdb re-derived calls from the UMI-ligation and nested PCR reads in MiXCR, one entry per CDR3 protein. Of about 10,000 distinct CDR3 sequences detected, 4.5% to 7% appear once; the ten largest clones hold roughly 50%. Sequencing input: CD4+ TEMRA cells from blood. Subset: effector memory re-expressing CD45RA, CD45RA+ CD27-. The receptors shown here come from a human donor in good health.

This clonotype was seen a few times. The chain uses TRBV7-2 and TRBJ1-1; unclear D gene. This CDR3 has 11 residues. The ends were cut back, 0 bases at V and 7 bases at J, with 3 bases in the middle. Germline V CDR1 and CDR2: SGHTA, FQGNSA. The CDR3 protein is CASSLAREAFF. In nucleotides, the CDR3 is TGTGCCAGCAGCTTAGCTCGTGAAGCTTTCTTT.

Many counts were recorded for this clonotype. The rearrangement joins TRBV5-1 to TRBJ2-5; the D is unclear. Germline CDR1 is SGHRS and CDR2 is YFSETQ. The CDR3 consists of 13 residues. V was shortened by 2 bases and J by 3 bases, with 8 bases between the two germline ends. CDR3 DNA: TGCGCCAGCAGCTTAAAGACGAAAGAGACCCAGTACTTC. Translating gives CASSLKTKETQYF. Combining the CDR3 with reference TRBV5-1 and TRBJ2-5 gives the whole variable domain KAGVTQTPRYLIKTRGQQVTLSCSPISGHRSVSWYQQTPGQGLQFLFEYFSETQRNKGNFPGRFSGRQFSNSRSEMNVSTLELGDSALYLCASSLKTKETQYFGPGTRLLVL.

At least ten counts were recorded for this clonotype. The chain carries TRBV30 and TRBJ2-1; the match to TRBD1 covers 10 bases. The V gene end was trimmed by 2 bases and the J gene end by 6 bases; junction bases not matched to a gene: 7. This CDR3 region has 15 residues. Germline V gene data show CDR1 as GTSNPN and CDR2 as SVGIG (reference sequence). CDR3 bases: TGTGCCTGGAGTCCCGGGACAGGGGTGGGCAATGAGCAGTTCTTC. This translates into CAWSPGTGVGNEQFF. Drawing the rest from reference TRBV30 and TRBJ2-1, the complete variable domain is SQTIHQWPATLVQPVGSPLSLECTVEGTSNPNLYWYRQAAGRGLQLLFYSVGIGQISSEVPQNLSASRPQDRQFILSSKKLLLSDSGFYLCAWSPGTGVGNEQFFGPGTRLTVL.

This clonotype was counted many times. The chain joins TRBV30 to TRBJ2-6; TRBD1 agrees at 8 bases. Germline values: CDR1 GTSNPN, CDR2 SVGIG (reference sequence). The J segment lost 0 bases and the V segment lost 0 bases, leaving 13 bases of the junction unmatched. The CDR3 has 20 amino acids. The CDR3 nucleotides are TGTGCCTGGAGTGTTCCCAAACCGGGACAGGTAATCTCTGGGGCCAACGTCCTGACTTTC. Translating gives CAWSVPKPGQVISGANVLTF.

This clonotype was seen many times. CDR3 amino acids: CASSDPDSYGYTF. In DNA form, the CDR3 reads TGTGCCAGCAGTGACCCCGACAGCTATGGCTACACCTTC. The genes are TRBV28 and TRBJ1-2, with a weak D call TRBD1 (5 bases). CDR1 MDHEN and CDR2 SYDVKM come from the germline V gene. The CDR3 is 13 amino acids. V was cut by 5 bases and J by 4 bases, with 11 bases left in between.

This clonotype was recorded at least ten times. The chain's CDR3 is CASSGGGQGDYEQYF. The CDR3 coding sequence is TGTGCCAGCAGTGGGGGAGGGCAGGGGGACTACGAGCAGTACTTC. The chain has TRBV6-6 and TRBJ2-7, with D possibly being TRBD1 or TRBD2 (7 bases each). The CDR3 runs to 15 residues. Trimming shortened V by 5 bases and J by 3 bases, and 17 bases separated the two germline ends. From germline, CDR1 is MNHNY and CDR2 SVGAGI (reference sequence).

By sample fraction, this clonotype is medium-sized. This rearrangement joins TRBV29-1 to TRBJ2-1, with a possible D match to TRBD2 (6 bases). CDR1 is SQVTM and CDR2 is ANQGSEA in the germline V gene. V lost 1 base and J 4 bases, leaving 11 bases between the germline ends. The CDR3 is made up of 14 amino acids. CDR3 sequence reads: CSVEAGLRYNEQFF. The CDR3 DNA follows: TGCAGCGTTGAAGCGGGACTCCGTTACAATGAGCAGTTCTTC.

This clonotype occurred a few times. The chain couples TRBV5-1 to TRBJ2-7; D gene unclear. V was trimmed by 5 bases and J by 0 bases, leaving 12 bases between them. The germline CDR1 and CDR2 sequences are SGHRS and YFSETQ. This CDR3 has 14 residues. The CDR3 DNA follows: TGCGCCAGCAGAGCCCATTACTCCTCCTACGAGCAGTACTTC. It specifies CASRAHYSSYEQYF.

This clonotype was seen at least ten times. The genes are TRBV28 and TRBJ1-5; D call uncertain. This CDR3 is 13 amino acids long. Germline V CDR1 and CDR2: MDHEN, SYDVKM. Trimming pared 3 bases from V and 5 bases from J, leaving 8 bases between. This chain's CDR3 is CASSFFGHQPQHF. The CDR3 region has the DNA TGTGCCAGCAGTTTCTTTGGGCATCAGCCCCAGCATTTT.

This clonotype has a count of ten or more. In nucleotides, the CDR3 is TGTGCCAGCTCCCTCGATTCATACGAGCAGTACTTC. Protein: CASSLDSYEQYF. This chain links TRBV18 with TRBJ2-7, with no clear D. The CDR3 spans 12 residues. CDR1 and CDR2 (germline): KGHSH, LQKENI. Trimming pared 6 bases from V and 4 bases from J, leaving 10 bases between.

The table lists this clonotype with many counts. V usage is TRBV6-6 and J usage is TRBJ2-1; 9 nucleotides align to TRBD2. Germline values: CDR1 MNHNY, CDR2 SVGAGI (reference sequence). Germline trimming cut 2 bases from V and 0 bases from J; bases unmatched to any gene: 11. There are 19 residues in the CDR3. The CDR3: CASSYPSGGKPSSYNEQFF. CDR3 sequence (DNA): TGTGCCAGCAGTTACCCGAGCGGGGGGAAACCAAGCTCCTACAATGAGCAGTTCTTC.

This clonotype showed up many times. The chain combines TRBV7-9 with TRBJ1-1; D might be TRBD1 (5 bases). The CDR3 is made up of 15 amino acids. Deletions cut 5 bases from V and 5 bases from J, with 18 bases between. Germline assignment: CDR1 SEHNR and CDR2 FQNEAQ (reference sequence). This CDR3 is CASSPPWTGRTEAFF. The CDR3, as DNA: TGTGCCAGCAGCCCCCCCTGGACGGGACGGACTGAAGCTTTCTTT.

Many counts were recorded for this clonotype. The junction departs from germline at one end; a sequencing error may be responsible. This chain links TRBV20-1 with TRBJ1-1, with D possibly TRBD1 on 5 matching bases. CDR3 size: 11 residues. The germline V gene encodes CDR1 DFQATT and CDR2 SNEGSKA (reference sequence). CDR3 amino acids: CSAIDSGEGFF. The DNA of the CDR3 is TGCAGTGCCATCGACAGTGGCGAAGGTTTCTTT.

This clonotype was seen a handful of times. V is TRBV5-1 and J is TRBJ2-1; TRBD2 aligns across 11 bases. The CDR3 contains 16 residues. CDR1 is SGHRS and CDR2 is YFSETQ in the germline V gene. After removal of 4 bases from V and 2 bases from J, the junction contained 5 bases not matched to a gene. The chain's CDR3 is CASSRLAGHAYNEQFF. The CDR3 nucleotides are TGCGCCAGCAGCCGACTAGCGGGACATGCCTACAATGAGCAGTTCTTC.

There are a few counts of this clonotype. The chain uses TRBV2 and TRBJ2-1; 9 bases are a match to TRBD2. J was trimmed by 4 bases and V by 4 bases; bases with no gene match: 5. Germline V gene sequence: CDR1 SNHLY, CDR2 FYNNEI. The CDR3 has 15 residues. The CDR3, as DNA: TGTGCCAGCAGTGTTATAGCGGGGGAGTACAATGAGCAGTTCTTC. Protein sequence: CASSVIAGEYNEQFF.

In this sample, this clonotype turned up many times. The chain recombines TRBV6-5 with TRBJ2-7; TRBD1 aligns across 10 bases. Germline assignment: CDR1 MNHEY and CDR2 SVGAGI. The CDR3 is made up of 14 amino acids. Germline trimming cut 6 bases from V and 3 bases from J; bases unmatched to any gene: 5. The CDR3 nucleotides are TGTGCCAGCAGCCTTGGGACAGGGGTCTACGAGCAGTACTTC. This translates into CASSLGTGVYEQYF.

The CDR3 bases are TGTGCCAGCCGCCCCATGAGGGCGGCGAACACCGGGGAGCTGTTTTTT. Protein product: CASRPMRAANTGELFF. The chain carries TRBV27 and TRBJ2-2; possibly TRBD2 for D (5 bases). CDR1 is MNHEY and CDR2 is SMNVEV in the germline V gene (reference sequence). The CDR3 covers 16 residues. Trimming removed 8 bases at V and 0 bases at J, with 16 bases between.

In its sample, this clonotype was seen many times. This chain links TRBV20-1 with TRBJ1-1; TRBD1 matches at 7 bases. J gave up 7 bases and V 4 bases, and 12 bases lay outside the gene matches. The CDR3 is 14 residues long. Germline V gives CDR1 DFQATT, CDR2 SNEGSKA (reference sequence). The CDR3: CSATIRGARNEAFF. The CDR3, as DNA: TGCAGTGCTACTATCAGGGGGGCGCGTAATGAAGCTTTCTTT.

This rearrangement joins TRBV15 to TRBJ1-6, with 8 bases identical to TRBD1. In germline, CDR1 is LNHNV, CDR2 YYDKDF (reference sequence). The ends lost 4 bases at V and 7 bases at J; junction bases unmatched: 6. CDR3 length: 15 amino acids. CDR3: CATSTQRQGNSPLHF. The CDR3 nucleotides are TGTGCCACCAGCACCCAGAGACAGGGGAATTCACCCCTCCACTTT.

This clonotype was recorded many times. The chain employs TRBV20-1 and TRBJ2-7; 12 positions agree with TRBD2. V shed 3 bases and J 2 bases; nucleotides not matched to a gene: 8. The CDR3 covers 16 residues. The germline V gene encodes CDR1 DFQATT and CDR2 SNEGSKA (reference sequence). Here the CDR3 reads CSARSLGLAGTYEQYF. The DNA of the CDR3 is TGCAGTGCTAGGTCTTTGGGACTAGCGGGTACCTACGAGCAGTACTTC.

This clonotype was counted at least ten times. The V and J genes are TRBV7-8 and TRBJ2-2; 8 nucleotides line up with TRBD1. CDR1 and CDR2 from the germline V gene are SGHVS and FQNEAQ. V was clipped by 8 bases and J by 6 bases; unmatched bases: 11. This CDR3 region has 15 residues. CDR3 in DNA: TGTGCCAGCCGATCAGGACAGGGATGGTCCGGGGAGCTGTTTTTT. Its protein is CASRSGQGWSGELFF.

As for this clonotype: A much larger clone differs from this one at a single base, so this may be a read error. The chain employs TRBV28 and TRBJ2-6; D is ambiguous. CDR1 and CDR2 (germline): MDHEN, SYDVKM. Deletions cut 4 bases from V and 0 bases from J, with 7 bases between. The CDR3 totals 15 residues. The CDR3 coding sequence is TGTGCCAGCAGTTCACATGGCTCTGGGGCCAACGTCCTGACTTTC. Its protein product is CASSSHGSGANVLTF.

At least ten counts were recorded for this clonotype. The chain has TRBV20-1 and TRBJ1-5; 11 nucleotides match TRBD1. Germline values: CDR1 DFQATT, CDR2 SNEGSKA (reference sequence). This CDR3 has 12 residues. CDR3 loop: CSVGQGVQPQHF. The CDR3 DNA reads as TGCAGCGTGGGACAGGGGGTTCAGCCCCAGCATTTT.

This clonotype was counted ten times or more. The CDR3 DNA sequence: TGTGCCAGCAGTATGAGGTTCGGCACCGGGGAGCTGTTTTTT. Translated: CASSMRFGTGELFF. The V and J genes are TRBV12-3 or TRBV12-4 and TRBJ2-2, with D unresolved. With 5 bases removed from V and 4 bases from J, the gap between germline ends came to 11 bases. The CDR3 loop spans 14 amino acids.

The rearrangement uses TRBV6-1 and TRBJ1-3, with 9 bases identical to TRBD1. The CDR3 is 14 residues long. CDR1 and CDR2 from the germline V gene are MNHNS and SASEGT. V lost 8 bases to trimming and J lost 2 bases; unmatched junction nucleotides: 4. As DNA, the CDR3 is TGTGCCAGCGGGGGACAGGGCGCTGGAAACACCATATATTTT. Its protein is CASGGQGAGNTIYF.

In nucleotides, the CDR3 is TGTGCCAGCAGCCAACAGGGTACAGGGTTTGCGGATGAGCAGTTCTTC. This codes for CASSQQGTGFADEQFF. V usage is TRBV3-1 and J usage is TRBJ2-1; weak D call: TRBD1 (6 bases). The CDR3 has 16 residues. Germline lookup yields CDR1 LGHDT and CDR2 YNNKEL (reference sequence). Trimming stripped 2 bases from V and 8 bases from J, with 19 bases between.

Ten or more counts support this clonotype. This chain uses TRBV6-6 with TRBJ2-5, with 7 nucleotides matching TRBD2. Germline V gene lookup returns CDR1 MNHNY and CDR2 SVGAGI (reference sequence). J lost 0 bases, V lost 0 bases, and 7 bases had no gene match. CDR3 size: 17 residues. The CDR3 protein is CASSYSIGGSNQETQYF. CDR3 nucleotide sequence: TGTGCCAGCAGTTACTCGATAGGCGGGAGTAACCAAGAGACCCAGTACTTC.

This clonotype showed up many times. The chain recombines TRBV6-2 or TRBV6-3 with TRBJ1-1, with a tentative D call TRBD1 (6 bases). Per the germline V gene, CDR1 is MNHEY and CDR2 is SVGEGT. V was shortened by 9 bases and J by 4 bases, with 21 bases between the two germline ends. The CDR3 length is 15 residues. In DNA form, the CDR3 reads TGTGCCAGTCTCGGGAGGGGGGCGCCCAGCACTGAAGCTTTCTTT. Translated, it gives CASLGRGAPSTEAFF.

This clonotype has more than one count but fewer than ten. DNA for the CDR3: TGCAGTGCTAGAGATCCGGCCAGGGGGGATCAGCCCCAGCATTTT. It encodes CSARDPARGDQPQHF. The chain couples TRBV20-1 to TRBJ1-5; TRBD1 aligns across 7 bases. Germline CDR1 and CDR2: DFQATT and SNEGSKA (reference sequence). V shed 0 bases and J 5 bases; nucleotides not matched to a gene: 7. CDR3 length: 15 residues.

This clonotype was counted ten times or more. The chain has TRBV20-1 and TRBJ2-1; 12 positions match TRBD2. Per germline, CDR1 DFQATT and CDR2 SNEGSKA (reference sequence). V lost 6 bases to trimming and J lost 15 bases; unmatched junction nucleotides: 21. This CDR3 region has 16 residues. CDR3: CSAKNTGTSGYSVRFF. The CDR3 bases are TGCAGTGCAAAGAATACCGGGACTAGCGGGTACTCGGTGCGGTTCTTC.

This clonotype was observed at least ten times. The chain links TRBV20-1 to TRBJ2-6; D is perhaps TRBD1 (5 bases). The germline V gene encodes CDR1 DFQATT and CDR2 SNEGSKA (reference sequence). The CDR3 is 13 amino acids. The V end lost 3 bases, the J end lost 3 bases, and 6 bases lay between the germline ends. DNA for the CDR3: TGCAGTGCTAGTCAGGGTGGGGCCAACGTCCTGACTTTC. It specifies CSASQGGANVLTF.

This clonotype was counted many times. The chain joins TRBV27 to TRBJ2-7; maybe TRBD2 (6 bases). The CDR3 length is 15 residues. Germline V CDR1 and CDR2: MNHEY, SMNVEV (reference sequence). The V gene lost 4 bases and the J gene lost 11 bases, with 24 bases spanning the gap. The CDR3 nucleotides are TGTGCCAGCAGTTCCGACGACCTCGGGACTTCAGCTAAGTACTTC. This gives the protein CASSSDDLGTSAKYF.